Sequencing of this TCR beta chain was carried out in a study of T and B cells in COVID-19 patients. Each TRB amplification used about 250-550 ng of genomic DNA from blood. The V gene's germline CDR1 is MNHEY and CDR2 SMNVEV (reference sequence). V was clipped by 6 bases and J by 5 bases; unmatched bases: 5. This CDR3 is 13 amino acids long. Regarding the study as a whole: Clonality of TRB repertoires was high in active COVID-19; recovery brought above-healthy diversity and richness. CD4+, regulatory T cell, CD8+ and sorted SARS-CoV-2-responsive or tetramer+ T cells were not yet sequenced.

Note on this clonotype: Its antigen is undetermined.

Multiplex PCR with BIOMED2 TRB-A/B primer pools amplified TRB rearrangements. In TCRdb, the multiplex PCR reads were re-called with MiXCR into one record per CDR3 protein. The sample records 20,000 to 30,000 distinct CDR3 sequences, about 33% being singletons. This clonotype originated in a human donor who had recovered from COVID-19. This chain uses TRBV27 with TRBJ2-7; 9 bases are a match to TRBD1. Sequences were obtained from blood. This chain's CDR3 is CASRGQGADEQYF. The DNA for the CDR3 is TGTGCCAGCAGGGGACAGGGCGCGGACGAGCAGTACTTC.